This T cell receptor (beta chain) was captured in a study of cytomegalovirus exposure and HLA in healthy donors. Use of 60 Vbeta and 13 Jbeta primers characterized the PCR. Data came from immunoSEQ multiplex PCR; TCRdb stores just in-frame clones and leaves some out. The profile shows some 140,000 clones, roughly three quarters of them singletons. This clone was found a few times. Germline V gene sequence: CDR1 SGHVS, CDR2 FQNEAQ. V dropped 0 bases and J dropped 3 bases, with 11 bases sitting between them. The CDR3 consists of 15 residues. Healthy bone marrow donors made up the donor group. V is TRBV7-8 and J is TRBJ1-1; D uncertain. This sequence was found in a young man in good health and CMV-seronegative. Sequenced sample: PBMCs. The CDR3 coding sequence is TGTGCCAGCAGCTTAGCCCCGGGGAGGGACACTGAAGCTTTCTTT. It specifies CASSLAPGRDTEAFF.